Each of the 26 T cell receptor beta chains below was sequenced from the same sample in a study of Ad26.COV2.S vaccination and SARS-CoV-2 variants. Sequencing used immunoSEQ multiplex PCR; TCRdb keeps in-frame clones, though not all of them. The profile covers hundreds of thousands of clones, with roughly 85% appearing a single time and around 7.4% taken by the ten largest. Sample treatment: some 19 received Ad26.COV2.S at low or high dose, single or two shots; several received placebo; per-sample allocation not given. Sampling occurred on day 63 after the first vaccine or placebo injection. This sample comprised peripheral blood, obtained in a trial of Ad26.COV2.S vaccine versus placebo. All receptors derive from a person between 18 and 60 years old who received the Ad26.COV2.S COVID-19 vaccine or a placebo.

The rearrangement joins TRBV18 to TRBJ1-4, with D unresolved. This CDR3 contains 16 residues. With 5 bases removed from V and 7 bases from J, the gap between germline ends came to 20 bases. Germline CDR1 and CDR2: KGHSH and LQKENI. CDR3: CASSAQPFLRLEKLFF. CDR3 sequence (DNA): TGTGCCAGCTCAGCCCAGCCATTCCTACGTCTTGAAAAACTGTTTTTT.

The V and J genes are TRBV19 and TRBJ1-1, with TRBD1 identical over 7 bases. Germline V gives CDR1 LNHDA, CDR2 SQIVND (reference sequence). V was clipped by 5 bases and J by 1 base; unmatched bases: 10. The CDR3 extends over 16 amino acids. Written as DNA, the CDR3 is TGTGCCAGTAGTCGGCCCCATGGGACAGAGAACACTGAAGCTTTCTTT. This codes for CASSRPHGTENTEAFF.

This clone was seen just once. The V and J genes are TRBV2 and TRBJ2-5; D unclear. The V gene lost 6 bases and the J gene lost 4 bases, with 6 bases spanning the gap. CDR1 SNHLY and CDR2 FYNNEI come from the germline V gene. This CDR3 contains 11 residues. The CDR3 sequence: CASSRVETQYF. The CDR3 region has the DNA TGTGCCAGCAGCCGAGTAGAGACCCAGTACTTC. The full variable domain, with the rest looked up from reference TRBV2 and TRBJ2-5, is EPEVTQTPSHQVTQMGQEVILRCVPISNHLYFYWYRQILGQKVEFLVSFYNNEISEKSEIFDDQFSVERPDGSNFTLKIRSTKLEDSAMYFCASSRVETQYFGPGTRLLVL.

V is TRBV7-9 and J is TRBJ1-2; D uncertain. Looked up from germline, CDR1 is SEHNR and CDR2 is FQNEAQ (reference sequence). This CDR3 has 14 amino acids. The germline V and J ends were trimmed by 3 bases and 8 bases, with 16 bases remaining between them. CDR3 DNA: TGTGCCAGCAGCTTGAGCTCTGGGCTAGGCGGCTACACCTTC. Its translation: CASSLSSGLGGYTF.

This clone has only a few counts. The CDR3 loop is CASSKDIYYGYTF. The CDR3 DNA follows: TGCGCCAGCAGTAAAGACATCTACTATGGCTACACCTTC. The chain combines TRBV5-1 with TRBJ1-2; no clear D. The V gene lost 5 bases and the J gene lost 3 bases, with 11 bases spanning the gap. The CDR3 runs 13 residues. CDR1 and CDR2 (germline): SGHRS, YFSETQ.

The V call is TRBV7-2, the J call TRBJ2-1; 15 nucleotides align to TRBD2. CDR3 length: 16 amino acids. V was clipped by 5 bases and J by 10 bases; unmatched bases: 9. Germline V lookup: CDR1 SGHTA, CDR2 FQGNSA. Here the CDR3 reads CASSPPGLAGGAEQFF. CDR3 nucleotide sequence: TGTGCCAGCAGCCCCCCGGGACTAGCGGGAGGCGCGGAGCAGTTCTTC.

V gene TRBV9 combines with J gene TRBJ1-2; D not certain. Germline-derived CDR1 and CDR2 are SGDLS and YYNGEE. Trimming took 4 bases from V and 0 from J, leaving 10 bases between them. The CDR3 is 14 amino acids. DNA for the CDR3: TGTGCCAGCAGCCCCACGGCCACTAACTATGGCTACACCTTC. It yields the protein CASSPTATNYGYTF. The whole variable domain, filled in from reference TRBV9 and TRBJ1-2, reads DSGVTQTPKHLITATGQRVTLRCSPRSGDLSVYWYQQSLDQGLQFLIQYYNGEERAKGNILERFSAQQFPDLHSELNLSSLELGDSALYFCASSPTATNYGYTFGSGTRLTVV.

V usage is TRBV11-3 and J usage is TRBJ2-2; D is undetermined. Trimming took 5 bases from V and 0 from J, leaving 7 bases between them. Germline V gene sequence: CDR1 SGHNT, CDR2 YENEEA. The CDR3 extends over 14 amino acids. The CDR3 is CASSLAANTGELFF. CDR3 nucleotides: TGTGCCAGCAGCCTCGCCGCGAACACCGGGGAGCTGTTTTTT.

This chain uses TRBV28 with TRBJ1-5, with D tentatively TRBD1 (5 bases). The CDR3 sequence is 13 residues long. In germline, CDR1 is MDHEN, CDR2 SYDVKM. V was pared by 1 base and J by 7 bases, with 8 bases between. The CDR3 DNA follows: TGTGCCAGCAGTTTATTAGGGGAGCAGCCCCAGCATTTT. Translation: CASSLLGEQPQHF.

The rearrangement uses TRBV7-3 and TRBJ2-2; D possibly uses TRBD1 or TRBD2 (7 bases each). Trimming removed 5 bases from V and 4 bases from J, with 14 bases in between. The CDR3 runs 15 residues. CDR1 SGHTA and CDR2 FQGTGA come from the germline V gene. CDR3 in amino acids: CASSTTGRGTGELFF. The CDR3 DNA reads as TGTGCCAGCAGCACGACAGGGAGGGGCACCGGGGAGCTGTTTTTT.

Of note for this clone: This sample also contains other DNA sequences that code for the same CDR3. V gene TRBV29-1 combines with J gene TRBJ2-2; D is unresolved. The V end was cut by 5 bases, the J end by 4 bases, with 2 bases between. This CDR3 has 10 amino acids. The V gene's germline CDR1 is SQVTM and CDR2 ANQGSEA. This CDR3 reads CSVFTGELFF. In DNA form, the CDR3 reads TGCAGCGTTTTCACCGGGGAGCTGTTTTTT.

J is TRBJ1-2 and V is TRBV9; a possible D gene is TRBD1 (5 bases). CDR1 SGDLS and CDR2 YYNGEE come from the germline V gene. V dropped 3 bases and J dropped 4 bases, with 10 bases sitting between them. The CDR3 spans 13 residues. CDR3 loop: CASSGGDGYGYTF. The CDR3 region has the DNA TGTGCCAGCAGCGGAGGGGACGGCTATGGCTACACCTTC.

This clone was picked up one time. This chain uses TRBV5-4 with TRBJ1-1; tentative D call: TRBD1 (6 bases). Trimming cost V 4 bases and J 8 bases, with 12 bases left between them. The CDR3 has 12 residues. CDR1 and CDR2 from the germline V gene are SGHNT and YYREEE (reference sequence). The CDR3 loop reads CASSTGQLEAFF. The CDR3 DNA sequence: TGTGCCAGCAGCACCGGACAGTTAGAAGCTTTCTTT.

This clone has only a few counts. The chain links TRBV4-1 to TRBJ2-2; no definite D call. V lost 4 bases to trimming and J lost 5 bases, with 11 bases between them. The CDR3 extends over 14 amino acids. CDR1 is MGHRA, CDR2 YSYEKL, per germline. The DNA of the CDR3 is TGCGCCAGCAGCCTGAGAGGACCGACCGGGGAGCTGTTTTTT. Its translation: CASSLRGPTGELFF.

The chain recombines TRBV18 with TRBJ2-5; the match to TRBD2 covers 8 bases. Per the germline V gene, CDR1 is KGHSH and CDR2 is LQKENI. J was trimmed by 10 bases and V by 2 bases; bases with no gene match: 18. The CDR3 runs 17 residues. The chain's CDR3 is CASSPGRPSGGREVQYF. The CDR3 bases are TGTGCCAGCTCACCAGGCCGCCCGTCGGGGGGGCGAGAGGTCCAGTACTTC.

The sample holds a few counts of this clone. The rearrangement joins TRBV5-1 to TRBJ2-7; 8 bases fit TRBD2. Germline values: CDR1 SGHRS, CDR2 YFSETQ. With V trimmed by 2 bases and J by 3 bases, 4 bases remained unmatched. The CDR3 consists of 14 residues. CDR3 residues: CASSLGGRNYEQYF. The CDR3 nucleotides read TGCGCCAGCAGCTTAGGCGGGAGGAACTACGAGCAGTACTTC. Supplemented by reference TRBV5-1 and TRBJ2-7, the full variable domain reads KAGVTQTPRYLIKTRGQQVTLSCSPISGHRSVSWYQQTPGQGLQFLFEYFSETQRNKGNFPGRFSGRQFSNSRSEMNVSTLELGDSALYLCASSLGGRNYEQYFGPGTRLTVT.

A single count supports this clone. The genes are TRBV15 and TRBJ2-7; D unresolved. V dropped 1 base and J dropped 2 bases, with 12 bases sitting between them. Germline CDR1 and CDR2: LNHNV and YYDKDF (reference sequence). The CDR3 has 15 amino acids. The CDR3 nucleotides are TGTGCCACCAGCAGAGTGGACCCCTCAACCTACGAGCAGTACTTC. This gives the protein CATSRVDPSTYEQYF.

The genes are TRBV19 and TRBJ1-1; D may be TRBD1 (5 bases). V was clipped by 5 bases and J by 1 base, with 20 bases between them. The CDR3 contains 17 residues. Germline V gene lookup returns CDR1 LNHDA and CDR2 SQIVND (reference sequence). In nucleotides, the CDR3 is TGTGCCAGTAGTCGGGTCTCCGACAGAACCCGGAACACTGAAGCTTTCTTT. Protein sequence: CASSRVSDRTRNTEAFF.

In its sample, this clone was seen once. This CDR3 is CASSRGFPGGYTF. DNA for the CDR3: TGTGCCAGTAGTCGAGGTTTTCCGGGTGGCTACACCTTC. V gene TRBV19 combines with J gene TRBJ1-2; D gene unclear. The CDR3 is made up of 13 amino acids. Germline CDR1 and CDR2: LNHDA and SQIVND (reference sequence). Trimming stripped 5 bases from V and 7 bases from J, with 14 bases between.

The chain employs TRBV11-3 and TRBJ2-4, with D tentatively TRBD1 or TRBD2 (5 bases each). Germline V gives CDR1 SGHNT, CDR2 YENEEA. The ends were cut back, 5 bases at V and 5 bases at J, with 13 bases in the middle. CDR3 size: 14 residues. Here the CDR3 reads CASSPSRGENIQYF. CDR3 DNA: TGTGCCAGCAGCCCATCCCGAGGGGAAAACATTCAGTACTTC.

The chain has TRBV18 and TRBJ2-3; 11 bases are a match to TRBD2. Trimming cost V 1 base and J 3 bases; bases outside gene matches: 9. Germline V gene sequence: CDR1 KGHSH, CDR2 LQKENI. The CDR3 is made up of 18 amino acids. CDR3 bases: TGTGCCAGCTCACCACGACGTAGCGGGGGGGCCATTACAGATACGCAGTATTTT. Translated, it gives CASSPRRSGGAITDTQYF.

This clone is classed as medium-sized. Other DNA sequences from this sample encode an identical CDR3 as well. This sequence joins TRBV7-9 and TRBJ1-2; D call uncertain. This CDR3 is built from 13 residues. Germline V gives CDR1 SEHNR, CDR2 FQNEAQ (reference sequence). Trimming cost V 6 bases and J 4 bases, with 12 bases left between them. The DNA for the CDR3 is TGTGCCAGCAGTTGGGGTGAGAGCTATGGCTACACCTTC. Protein sequence: CASSWGESYGYTF.

The rearrangement joins TRBV27 to TRBJ2-3, with TRBD2 identical over 8 bases. Germline V CDR1 and CDR2: MNHEY, SMNVEV (reference sequence). The CDR3 is 14 residues long. With V trimmed by 7 bases and J by 3 bases, 6 bases remained unmatched. The CDR3 sequence is CASKGGGWTDTQYF. The CDR3, as DNA: TGTGCCAGCAAAGGCGGGGGGTGGACAGATACGCAGTATTTT.

The chain recombines TRBV5-6 with TRBJ2-7; 8 positions agree with TRBD2. The CDR3 extends over 14 amino acids. CDR1 and CDR2 from the germline V gene are SGHDT and YYEEEE. J lost 0 bases, V lost 7 bases, and 6 bases had no gene match. The DNA of the CDR3 is TGTGCCAGCTCGGGGGGGCAGAGCTCCTACGAGCAGTACTTC. Its translation is CASSGGQSSYEQYF.

The gene calls are TRBV7-6 and TRBJ1-1, with a tentative D call TRBD1 (6 bases). Germline assignment: CDR1 SGHVS and CDR2 FNYEAQ. The CDR3 sequence is 14 residues long. V was clipped by 1 base and J by 4 bases, with 10 bases between them. CDR3 nucleotide sequence: TGTGCCAGCAGCTTAGTTGGGGGGCTCACTGAAGCTTTCTTT. This gives the protein CASSLVGGLTEAFF.

The chain is built from TRBV6-5 and TRBJ1-4; D is uncertain. The CDR3 sequence is 15 residues long. CDR1 is MNHEY, CDR2 SVGAGI, per germline. V was cut by 0 bases and J by 8 bases, with 13 bases left in between. CDR3 sequence reads: CASSYSWAVGEKLFF. The CDR3 DNA follows: TGTGCCAGCAGTTACTCTTGGGCGGTGGGAGAAAAACTGTTTTTT.